This T cell receptor (beta chain) stems from a study of high-grade serous ovarian cancer treatment subgroups. Study summary: On average, roughly 15,000 reads and 7,494 unique TCR beta rearrangements were obtained per sample. Overall study results and limits: Repertoire similarity ranged about 0.1 to 0.85 between tumors of one patient. TCR relatedness rose with neoantigen level and trended with mutation load.

Tumor tissue was taken before any definitive surgery or chemotherapy was given. Germline-derived CDR1 and CDR2 are SGDLS and YYNGEE. V shed 3 bases, J shed 9 bases, and the junction held 8 bases outside the gene matches. The CDR3 contains 14 residues. Measured with immunoSEQ multiplex PCR; TCRdb has only the in-frame clones, and not every one. The sample shows 30,000 or so clones, around four fifths of them seen only once. This clone appeared a single time. Its cognate antigen is unknown. This chain uses TRBV9 with TRBJ2-1; 8 bases map to TRBD2. Sequenced input: tumor tissue. The clonotype was recovered from a human donor with high-grade serous ovarian cancer. CDR3 region: CASSGTSSGSEQFF. DNA for the CDR3: TGTGCCAGCAGCGGGACTAGCTCGGGGAGTGAGCAGTTCTTC.